This record concerns one T cell receptor (beta chain) sequence. These data belong to a study of identifying expanded T cells in peripheral blood. Profiling relied on immunoSEQ multiplex PCR, and the TCRdb table lists in-frame clones only, not all of them. The sample has roughly 100,000 clones; approximately 89% are singletons. This CDR3 region has 16 residues. Germline CDR1 and CDR2: SGDLS and YYNGEE. V gave up 3 bases and J gave up 8 bases; unmatched junction bases: 8. This clonotype originated in a person aged 18 to 75 in good health. The chain combines TRBV9 with TRBJ2-1, with 13 bases lining up with TRBD2. The source material was blood. The CDR3 coding sequence is TGTGCCAGCAGCGAACGGACTAGCGGGAGACTGTATGAGCAGTTCTTC. Protein product: CASSERTSGRLYEQFF.